This T cell receptor beta chain emerged from a study of CXCR3-negative and CXCR3-positive naive CD8 T cells. The length of the CDR3 is 12 residues. The germline V gene has CDR1 DFQATT and CDR2 SNEGSKA (reference sequence). TRB cDNA libraries were made by UMI-labeled 5' RACE. TCRdb reprocessed the 5' RACE reads and keeps a single row for each CDR3 protein, giving no DNA. Reported are 55,000 to 65,000 distinct CDR3 sequences; the ten largest clones contain 4.3%. Sequencing input: naive CXCR3- CD8+ T cells from blood. As to subset: CD45RO-CCR7+CD27+CD95- naive CD8+ T cells lacking CXCR3 (TNR3-). This clonotype was sampled from a human donor in good health. Some clones in this sample may be carry-over from other donors' samples. The chain uses TRBV20-1 and TRBJ1-1; TCRdb gives TRBD1 as the D gene, but with no DNA this cannot be confirmed. The CDR3 sequence: CSAAPGDTEAFF.